The 24 T cell receptor beta chains reported below all come from one sample, sequenced in a study of cytomegalovirus exposure and HLA in healthy donors. Primers included in the PCR were 60 Vbeta and 13 Jbeta primers. Libraries were prepared by immunoSEQ multiplex PCR; TCRdb keeps only in-frame clonotypes and omits some of them. The sample has tens of thousands of clones, more than 75% seen once. Sequencing input: PBMCs. The receptors come from a man aged 25 to 45 in good health and CMV-seropositive.

Only a few counts were recorded for this clone. The chain carries TRBV10-3 and TRBJ2-7, with 7 bases lining up with TRBD2. This CDR3 contains 16 residues. Germline V gene sequence: CDR1 ENHRY, CDR2 SYGVKD. The V and J ends lost 4 bases and 0 bases, in that order; junction bases with no gene match: 9. CDR3 in amino acids: CAISAGGSGFSYEQYF. CDR3 DNA: TGTGCCATCAGTGCGGGGGGTAGCGGGTTCTCCTACGAGCAGTACTTC.

This clone was observed a handful of times. The rearrangement joins TRBV2 to TRBJ1-1, with D maybe TRBD1 (6 bases). V shed 6 bases and J shed 5 bases, with 13 bases lying between them. Germline CDR1 SNHLY, CDR2 FYNNEI. The CDR3 extends over 13 amino acids. The CDR3 loop is CASSRTQGTEAFF. CDR3 coding DNA: TGTGCCAGCAGCCGGACTCAGGGGACTGAAGCTTTCTTT.

This clone was seen once. The chain combines TRBV27 with TRBJ1-5; TRBD1 agrees at 10 bases. The V segment lost 5 bases and the J segment 0 bases; nucleotides outside the gene matches: 16. This CDR3 has 20 amino acids. CDR1 and CDR2 (germline): MNHEY, SMNVEV (reference sequence). CDR3 in DNA: TGTGCCAGCAGTGTAGTTTCCGGGACAGGGGTTTGCTATAGCAATCAGCCCCAGCATTTT. Amino acids: CASSVVSGTGVCYSNQPQHF.

This sequence joins TRBV7-9 and TRBJ1-2; D is possibly TRBD1 (5 bases). V lost 1 base, J lost 4 bases, and 13 bases lay in between. The V gene's germline CDR1 is SEHNR and CDR2 FQNEAQ (reference sequence). The CDR3 contains 15 residues. The CDR3 nucleotides read TGTGCCAGCAGCTTAGGGGCACAGGAATTCTATGGCTACACCTTC. This codes for CASSLGAQEFYGYTF.

J is TRBJ2-3 and V is TRBV7-8; 10 nucleotides agree with TRBD2. The CDR3 consists of 16 residues. CDR1 SGHVS and CDR2 FQNEAQ come from the germline V gene. J lost 4 bases, V lost 1 base, and 5 bases had no gene match. The CDR3 nucleotides read TGTGCCAGCAGCTTAGGCCTAGCGGGAGCCCCAGATACGCAGTATTTT. Encoded protein: CASSLGLAGAPDTQYF.

This sequence joins TRBV18 and TRBJ2-7, with 14 bases identical to TRBD2. The CDR3 is 17 residues long. J was trimmed by 6 bases and V by 2 bases; bases with no gene match: 9. The germline gives CDR1 KGHSH, CDR2 LQKENI. The CDR3 sequence: CASSPRPGLAGVAEQYF. In nucleotides, the CDR3 is TGTGCCAGCTCACCAAGACCGGGACTAGCGGGAGTGGCCGAGCAGTACTTC.

The chain combines TRBV7-9 with TRBJ1-2; TRBD1 is a possible D gene (6 bases). The germline gives CDR1 SEHNR, CDR2 FQNEAQ (reference sequence). The CDR3 has 14 amino acids. V lost 2 bases, J lost 6 bases, and 13 bases lay in between. CDR3 in amino acids: CASSLRGALDGYTF. The CDR3 DNA reads TGTGCCAGCAGCTTACGGGGGGCGTTGGATGGCTACACCTTC. Variable domain in full (rest from reference TRBV7-9 and TRBJ1-2): DTGVSQNPRHKITKRGQNVTFRCDPISEHNRLYWYRQTLGQGPEFLTYFQNEAQLEKSRLLSDRFSAERPKGSFSTLEIQRTEQGDSAMYLCASSLRGALDGYTFGSGTRLTVV.

The chain employs TRBV7-9 and TRBJ1-3, with TRBD1 as a possible D gene (6 bases). Trimming cost V 1 base and J 0 bases, with 13 bases left between them. Germline V gives CDR1 SEHNR, CDR2 FQNEAQ (reference sequence). This CDR3 comprises 17 residues. Here the CDR3 DNA reads TGTGCCAGCAGCTTAGATGGGGGGGCGAGCTCTGGAAACACCATATATTTT. This gives the protein CASSLDGGASSGNTIYF.

This chain links TRBV5-1 with TRBJ2-2; D unresolved. The CDR3 loop spans 13 amino acids. Germline lookup yields CDR1 SGHRS and CDR2 YFSETQ. Between the trimmed V and J ends, which lost 0 bases and 5 bases, there was a span of 5 bases. This chain's CDR3 is CASSLVSTGELFF. In DNA, the CDR3 is TGCGCCAGCAGCTTGGTTTCTACCGGGGAGCTGTTTTTT. The whole variable domain, filled in from reference TRBV5-1 and TRBJ2-2, reads KAGVTQTPRYLIKTRGQQVTLSCSPISGHRSVSWYQQTPGQGLQFLFEYFSETQRNKGNFPGRFSGRQFSNSRSEMNVSTLELGDSALYLCASSLVSTGELFFGEGSRLTVL.

The V and J genes are TRBV18 and TRBJ1-1; D not resolved. Trimming left V 4 bases short and J 11 bases short, with 17 bases between. The CDR3 sequence is 13 residues long. The V gene's germline CDR1 is KGHSH and CDR2 LQKENI. CDR3 in amino acids: CASSQEKGAPAFF. The CDR3 DNA reads as TGTGCCAGCTCACAGGAGAAGGGAGCTCCGGCTTTCTTT.

This clone appeared once. The V and J genes are TRBV7-9 and TRBJ2-6, with D possibly TRBD1 on 6 matching bases. CDR1 is SEHNR and CDR2 is FQNEAQ in the germline V gene (reference sequence). The CDR3 is made up of 18 amino acids. V lost 5 bases and J lost 0, with 17 bases in between. The CDR3 coding sequence is TGTGCCAGCAGCCCCCAGGACAGCCTGAGCTCTGGGGCCAACGTCCTGACTTTC. This translates into CASSPQDSLSSGANVLTF.

This clone occurred a few times. This chain links TRBV11-2 with TRBJ2-3; TRBD2 is a possible D gene (6 bases). The length of the CDR3 is 14 residues. Germline V gives CDR1 SGHAT, CDR2 FQNNGV. V dropped 5 bases and J dropped 2 bases, with 11 bases sitting between them. CDR3 DNA sequence: TGTGCCAGCAGCAACCGGGACTTCACAGATACGCAGTATTTT. The encoded protein is CASSNRDFTDTQYF.

The chain recombines TRBV28 with TRBJ2-7; possibly TRBD1 for D (5 bases). CDR1 MDHEN and CDR2 SYDVKM come from the germline V gene. V shed 6 bases and J shed 5 bases, with 20 bases lying between them. The CDR3 spans 15 residues. The CDR3 sequence is CASSPWGPGGDEQYF. The CDR3 DNA follows: TGTGCCAGCAGCCCTTGGGGCCCCGGTGGGGACGAGCAGTACTTC.

DNA of the CDR3: TGTGCCAGCAGTGCAGGCAGGGCCTATGGCTACACCTTC. It codes for CASSAGRAYGYTF. The chain joins TRBV6-4 to TRBJ1-2, with D perhaps matching TRBD1 (5 bases). Trimming left V 4 bases short and J 4 bases short, with 10 bases between. The germline CDR1 and CDR2 sequences are MRHNA and SNTAGT. This CDR3 region has 13 residues.

J is TRBJ2-5 and V is TRBV5-1; 7 nucleotides align to TRBD1. The CDR3 runs to 15 residues. V lost 1 base, J lost 2 bases, and 5 bases stayed unmatched. Germline loops: CDR1 SGHRS, CDR2 YFSETQ. The CDR3 coding sequence is TGCGCCAGCAGCTTGTCGGGACAGCCACAAGAGACCCAGTACTTC. The encoded protein is CASSLSGQPQETQYF.

V gene TRBV7-9 combines with J gene TRBJ1-3; 8 bases fit TRBD1. Per germline, CDR1 SEHNR and CDR2 FQNEAQ (reference sequence). V was pared by 5 bases and J by 0 bases, with 6 bases of the junction left unmatched. This CDR3 region has 16 residues. CDR3 DNA sequence: TGTGCCAGCAGCCTCCGGACAGGGAGCTCTGGAAACACCATATATTTT. Residues: CASSLRTGSSGNTIYF. The full variable domain, with the rest looked up from reference TRBV7-9 and TRBJ1-3, is DTGVSQNPRHKITKRGQNVTFRCDPISEHNRLYWYRQTLGQGPEFLTYFQNEAQLEKSRLLSDRFSAERPKGSFSTLEIQRTEQGDSAMYLCASSLRTGSSGNTIYFGEGSWLTVV.

This sequence joins TRBV7-9 and TRBJ2-4; D is perhaps TRBD1 (5 bases). This CDR3 is 13 amino acids long. Trimming stripped 2 bases from V and 7 bases from J, with 9 bases between. Germline CDR1 SEHNR, CDR2 FQNEAQ (reference sequence). In nucleotides, the CDR3 is TGTGCCAGCAGCTTAATCCCAGGGAACATTCAGTACTTC. Amino acid sequence: CASSLIPGNIQYF.

CDR3 amino acids: CATPDRGQDYGYTF. The CDR3 region has the DNA TGTGCCACCCCGGACAGGGGGCAGGACTATGGCTACACCTTC. The chain carries TRBV2 and TRBJ1-2, with 11 bases fitting TRBD1. The germline V gene has CDR1 SNHLY and CDR2 FYNNEI. V lost 10 bases, J lost 3 bases, and 7 bases stayed unmatched. CDR3 size: 14 residues.

The CDR3 bases are TGTGCCAGCAGTTTATCGCTAGCGCCCTACGAGCAGTACTTC. The encoded protein is CASSLSLAPYEQYF. This chain joins TRBV28 and TRBJ2-7; perhaps TRBD2 as D (6 bases). In germline, CDR1 is MDHEN, CDR2 SYDVKM. The CDR3 runs to 14 residues. V dropped 1 base and J dropped 2 bases, with 9 bases sitting between them. Complete variable domain (other parts from reference TRBV28 and TRBJ2-7): DVKVTQSSRYLVKRTGEKVFLECVQDMDHENMFWYRQDPGLGLRLIYFSYDVKMKEKGDIPEGYSVSREKKERFSLILESASTNQTSMYLCASSLSLAPYEQYFGPGTRLTVT.

The V gene is TRBV19, the J gene TRBJ2-6; 7 nucleotides agree with TRBD2. Germline V lookup: CDR1 LNHDA, CDR2 SQIVND (reference sequence). The CDR3 spans 15 residues. The V and J ends lost 6 bases and 3 bases, in that order; junction bases with no gene match: 5. The CDR3 loop is CASRPGEGGANVLTF. CDR3 bases: TGTGCCAGTAGACCGGGGGAGGGTGGGGCCAACGTCCTGACTTTC.

The rearrangement links TRBV19 to TRBJ2-7; a possible D gene is TRBD2 (5 bases). V lost 3 bases and J 5 bases, leaving 14 bases between the germline ends. CDR1 and CDR2 from the germline V gene are LNHDA and SQIVND (reference sequence). This CDR3 spans 14 amino acids. The CDR3 sequence: CASSISGVRDEQYF. The CDR3 region has the DNA TGTGCCAGTAGTATTTCCGGGGTCCGGGACGAGCAGTACTTC. Variable domain in full (rest from reference TRBV19 and TRBJ2-7): DGGITQSPKYLFRKEGQNVTLSCEQNLNHDAMYWYRQDPGQGLRLIYYSQIVNDFQKGDIAEGYSVSREKKESFPLTVTSAQKNPTAFYLCASSISGVRDEQYFGPGTRLTVT.

The rearrangement uses TRBV5-6 and TRBJ1-1; TRBD1 agrees at 7 bases. The CDR3 extends over 14 amino acids. Per the germline V gene, CDR1 is SGHDT and CDR2 is YYEEEE. After removal of 3 bases from V and 7 bases from J, the junction contained 9 bases not matched to a gene. The DNA for the CDR3 is TGTGCCAGCAGCTCGATTAACAGGGGAAGTGAAGCTTTCTTT. Protein sequence: CASSSINRGSEAFF.

The genes are TRBV19 and TRBJ1-5; 7 bases match TRBD1. Germline CDR1 reads LNHDA; CDR2 reads SQIVND (reference sequence). This CDR3 region has 15 residues. V gave up 3 bases and J gave up 2 bases; unmatched junction bases: 4. This CDR3 reads CASSISDRGNQPQHF. In DNA form, the CDR3 reads TGTGCCAGTAGTATTAGTGACAGGGGCAATCAGCCCCAGCATTTT.

This rearrangement joins TRBV19 to TRBJ2-1, with 11 nucleotides matching TRBD2. The V segment lost 5 bases and the J segment 4 bases; nucleotides outside the gene matches: 4. The CDR3 totals 15 residues. Germline CDR1 is LNHDA and CDR2 is SQIVND (reference sequence). The CDR3 is CASSALAGGYNEQFF. The CDR3 DNA reads TGTGCCAGTAGTGCTCTAGCGGGAGGTTACAATGAGCAGTTCTTC.